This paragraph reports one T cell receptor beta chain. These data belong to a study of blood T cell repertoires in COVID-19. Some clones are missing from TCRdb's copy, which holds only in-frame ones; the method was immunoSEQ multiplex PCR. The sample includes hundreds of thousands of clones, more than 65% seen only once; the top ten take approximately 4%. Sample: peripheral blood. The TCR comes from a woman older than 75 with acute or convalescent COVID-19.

CDR3 in amino acids: CASSLARVTEAFF. The CDR3 region has the DNA TGTGCCAGTAGTCTAGCCAGGGTTACTGAAGCTTTCTTT. V is TRBV19 and J is TRBJ1-1, with D possibly being TRBD1 (5 bases). The CDR3 length is 13 residues. V was clipped by 5 bases and J by 5 bases, with 12 bases between them. Per the germline V gene, CDR1 is LNHDA and CDR2 is SQIVND (reference sequence).